One sample yielded the 31 T cell receptor beta chains listed below, sequenced in a study of OX40 agonist ivuxolimab in advanced cancers. Clones were sequenced by immunoSEQ multiplex PCR, and TCRdb holds only the in-frame ones, with some missing. This table holds about 76,000 clones, over 75% found once. The sample here was CD4+ or CD8+ T cells sorted from blood, taken in a trial of the OX40 agonist ivuxolimab. The receptors stem from an adult with an advanced solid tumor such as melanoma, head and neck, liver or kidney cancer.

J is TRBJ2-7 and V is TRBV5-1, with 9 bases lining up with TRBD1. The CDR3 totals 14 residues. Trimming took 4 bases from V and 5 from J; bases not matched to a gene: 7. The germline V gene encodes CDR1 SGHRS and CDR2 YFSETQ. CDR3 residues: CASSPGQGRDEQYF. The CDR3 DNA is TGCGCCAGCAGCCCGGGACAGGGAAGAGACGAGCAGTACTTC.

The V call is TRBV18, the J call TRBJ2-7; D perhaps matches TRBD1 (5 bases). Trimming pared 6 bases from V and 5 bases from J, leaving 20 bases between. CDR3 length: 15 residues. Germline V gene sequence: CDR1 KGHSH, CDR2 LQKENI. As DNA, the CDR3 is TGTGCCAGCTCCCCCACGGCTCAGGGAATGCACGAGCAGTACTTC. Protein sequence: CASSPTAQGMHEQYF.

This rearrangement joins TRBV28 to TRBJ2-7; possible D gene TRBD2, 7 bases. Germline lookup yields CDR1 MDHEN and CDR2 SYDVKM. The ends were cut back, 11 bases at V and 3 bases at J, with 14 bases in the middle. The length of the CDR3 is 12 residues. CDR3 residues: CAYGGGGYEQYF. The CDR3, as DNA: TGTGCCTACGGAGGGGGGGGCTACGAGCAGTACTTC.

The chain couples TRBV28 to TRBJ2-7, with D perhaps matching TRBD1 (5 bases). Between the trimmed V and J ends, which lost 3 bases and 5 bases, there was a span of 11 bases. The CDR3 is made up of 13 amino acids. In germline, CDR1 is MDHEN, CDR2 SYDVKM. This chain's CDR3 is CASSFQGKNEQYF. The CDR3, as DNA: TGTGCCAGCAGTTTTCAGGGAAAGAACGAGCAGTACTTC.

The chain is built from TRBV7-2 and TRBJ2-5; 8 nucleotides match TRBD1. V was pared by 5 bases and J by 8 bases, with 4 bases of the junction left unmatched. The CDR3 is 12 residues long. Germline CDR1 and CDR2: SGHTA and FQGNSA. CDR3 in amino acids: CASSLDRVTQYF. The CDR3 region has the DNA TGTGCCAGCAGCCTGGACAGGGTTACCCAGTACTTC.

CDR3 residues: CASSLGDRNTEAFF. CDR3 in DNA: TGCGCCAGCAGCTTGGGGGACAGGAACACTGAAGCTTTCTTT. This chain uses TRBV5-1 with TRBJ1-1, with 7 positions matching TRBD1. Unmatched junction bases numbered 0, after V lost 0 bases and J lost 1 base. Germline values: CDR1 SGHRS, CDR2 YFSETQ. This CDR3 has 14 amino acids.

The rearrangement joins TRBV6-1 to TRBJ2-1; D unresolved. Trimming pared 6 bases from V and 8 bases from J, leaving 17 bases between. This CDR3 region has 14 residues. CDR1 MNHNS and CDR2 SASEGT come from the germline V gene. CDR3 region: CASSPSLYDHEQFF. Written as DNA, the CDR3 is TGTGCCAGCAGCCCGTCTTTGTACGATCATGAGCAGTTCTTC.

The chain employs TRBV6-5 and TRBJ2-7; weak D call: TRBD1 (5 bases). Trimming took 3 bases from V and 5 from J, leaving 8 bases between them. The length of the CDR3 is 12 residues. Germline CDR1 MNHEY, CDR2 SVGAGI. CDR3 sequence (DNA): TGTGCCAGCAGTTATGGGGCCCACGAGCAGTACTTC. It is translated as CASSYGAHEQYF.

The chain couples TRBV5-1 to TRBJ2-5; no clear D gene. The V and J ends lost 3 bases and 5 bases respectively, with 11 bases between them. Germline V gene sequence: CDR1 SGHRS, CDR2 YFSETQ. CDR3 length equals 13 residues. In DNA form, the CDR3 reads TGCGCCAGCAGCTCCAGTATGGGCGAGACCCAGTACTTC. Translated, it gives CASSSSMGETQYF. The variable domain in full, completed from reference TRBV5-1 and TRBJ2-5, reads KAGVTQTPRYLIKTRGQQVTLSCSPISGHRSVSWYQQTPGQGLQFLFEYFSETQRNKGNFPGRFSGRQFSNSRSEMNVSTLELGDSALYLCASSSSMGETQYFGPGTRLLVL.

This chain uses TRBV7-9 with TRBJ2-3; weak D call: TRBD1 (6 bases). Trimming shortened V by 4 bases and J by 3 bases, and 14 bases separated the two germline ends. CDR3 length equals 15 residues. The germline CDR1 and CDR2 sequences are SEHNR and FQNEAQ (reference sequence). The CDR3 spells CASSSDRPRTDTQYF. The CDR3 DNA sequence: TGTGCCAGCAGCTCCGACAGGCCTCGGACAGATACGCAGTATTTT. Filled out from reference TRBV7-9 and TRBJ2-3, the complete variable domain reads DTGVSQNPRHKITKRGQNVTFRCDPISEHNRLYWYRQTLGQGPEFLTYFQNEAQLEKSRLLSDRFSAERPKGSFSTLEIQRTEQGDSAMYLCASSSDRPRTDTQYFGPGTRLTVL.

V usage is TRBV6-1 and J usage is TRBJ2-3; TRBD2 agrees at 14 bases. This CDR3 is built from 15 residues. Germline CDR1 reads MNHNS; CDR2 reads SASEGT. J lost 6 bases, V lost 2 bases, and 1 base had no gene match. The CDR3 region is CASSERLAGGDTQYF. Written as DNA, the CDR3 is TGTGCCAGCAGTGAAAGACTAGCGGGAGGGGATACGCAGTATTTT.

This clone appeared a single time. V gene TRBV2 combines with J gene TRBJ2-3; a weak D match, TRBD1 (7 bases). Trimming left V 1 base short and J 5 bases short, with 13 bases between. Germline V gene lookup returns CDR1 SNHLY and CDR2 FYNNEI. The CDR3 extends over 15 amino acids. The CDR3 is CASSEGPGGGDTQYF. The DNA for the CDR3 is TGTGCCAGCAGTGAAGGGCCAGGGGGAGGAGATACGCAGTATTTT.

This chain uses TRBV20-1 with TRBJ2-3; 8 nucleotides align to TRBD1. This CDR3 is built from 11 residues. Germline V CDR1 and CDR2: DFQATT, SNEGSKA (reference sequence). J lost 9 bases, V lost 5 bases, and 4 bases had no gene match. CDR3 sequence (DNA): TGCAGTGCTCCCCGGACAGGGACGCAGTATTTT. Translation: CSAPRTGTQYF.

The V and J genes are TRBV5-1 and TRBJ2-4; the D is unclear. The CDR3 spans 17 residues. Germline V lookup: CDR1 SGHRS, CDR2 YFSETQ. Trimming pared 4 bases from V and 0 bases from J, leaving 17 bases between. The CDR3 coding sequence is TGCGCCAGCAGCCCCACCCCGGTACTACTAGCCAAAAACATTCAGTACTTC. This gives the protein CASSPTPVLLAKNIQYF.

The chain combines TRBV9 with TRBJ2-1; D remains unclear. The CDR3 totals 16 residues. The germline V gene has CDR1 SGDLS and CDR2 YYNGEE. V lost 2 bases to trimming and J lost 6 bases, with 18 bases between them. CDR3 nucleotides: TGTGCCAGCAGCGTTGGGTCCTCCGGCGCACGCAATGAGCAGTTCTTC. Translated, it gives CASSVGSSGARNEQFF.

This clone was seen once. The V gene is TRBV7-6, the J gene TRBJ1-1; maybe TRBD1 (6 bases). In germline, CDR1 is SGHVS, CDR2 FNYEAQ. The CDR3 sequence is 13 residues long. V was pared by 5 bases and J by 10 bases, with 17 bases between. As DNA, the CDR3 is TGTGCCAGCAGCCCGGGTATGGGGGCTTCAGCTTTCTTT. Encoded protein: CASSPGMGASAFF. The full variable domain, its missing parts supplied by reference TRBV7-6 and TRBJ1-1, is GAGVSQSPRYKVTKRGQDVALRCDPISGHVSLYWYRQALGQGPEFLTYFNYEAQQDKSGLPNDRFSAERPEGSISTLTIQRTEQRDSAMYRCASSPGMGASAFFGQGTRLTVV.

The CDR3 DNA follows: TGTGCCAGCAGTTACACAGGGGGACCGAACACTGAAGCTTTCTTT. Translation: CASSYTGGPNTEAFF. The chain combines TRBV28 with TRBJ1-1, with 8 bases aligning to TRBD1. This CDR3 comprises 15 residues. Germline CDR1 MDHEN, CDR2 SYDVKM. V gave up 4 bases and J gave up 1 base; unmatched junction bases: 5.

This clone was detected once. V and J are TRBV7-2 and TRBJ2-3; no clear D. Deletions cut 3 bases from V and 3 bases from J, with 13 bases between. The CDR3 is made up of 15 amino acids. From germline, CDR1 is SGHTA and CDR2 FQGNSA. This CDR3 is CASSFQRPETDTQYF. For the CDR3, the DNA is TGTGCCAGCAGCTTCCAACGCCCTGAAACAGATACGCAGTATTTT. The variable domain in full, with the rest retrieved from reference TRBV7-2 and TRBJ2-3, is GAGVSQSPSNKVTEKGKDVELRCDPISGHTALYWYRQSLGQGLEFLIYFQGNSAPDKSGLPSDRFSAERTGGSVSTLTIQRTQQEDSAVYLCASSFQRPETDTQYFGPGTRLTVL.

This clone was picked up a small number of times. The chain joins TRBV18 to TRBJ1-1; D may be TRBD1 (6 bases). Germline assignment: CDR1 KGHSH and CDR2 LQKENI. V lost 3 bases, J lost 1 base, and 9 bases lay in between. This CDR3 is built from 14 residues. CDR3 sequence (DNA): TGTGCCAGCTCACCCCTGGACAGGAACACTGAAGCTTTCTTT. It encodes CASSPLDRNTEAFF.

The V gene is TRBV7-8, the J gene TRBJ2-5; 13 positions match TRBD2. V was clipped by 3 bases and J by 1 base; unmatched bases: 17. The germline gives CDR1 SGHVS, CDR2 FQNEAQ. This CDR3 has 21 residues. CDR3 DNA sequence: TGTGCCAGCAGCTTTGGACAGGGGACTAGCGGGATCACCCATCCCCAAGAGACCCAGTACTTC. This encodes CASSFGQGTSGITHPQETQYF.

The chain joins TRBV5-3 to TRBJ2-7; 12 bases are shared with TRBD2. TRBV5-3 has ORF status, its function being uncertain. The CDR3 runs to 17 residues. With 2 bases clipped from V and 6 bases from J, the junction kept 12 bases outside the gene matches. This chain's CDR3 is CARSFIRTSGNLSEQYF. In DNA form, the CDR3 reads TGTGCCAGAAGCTTTATCCGGACTAGCGGGAACCTTAGCGAGCAGTACTTC.

The sample holds a few counts of this clone. The chain recombines TRBV4-1 with TRBJ1-5; 7 bases are shared with TRBD1. V was clipped by 4 bases and J by 6 bases; unmatched bases: 9. CDR3 length equals 15 residues. Looked up from germline, CDR1 is MGHRA and CDR2 is YSYEKL. The CDR3 region has the DNA TGCGCCAGCAGCCCGAGACAGGGACCGGGTCAGCCCCAGCATTTT. This translates into CASSPRQGPGQPQHF.

The chain is built from TRBV2 and TRBJ1-2; D unresolved. Germline values: CDR1 SNHLY, CDR2 FYNNEI. V lost 4 bases, J lost 5 bases, and 11 bases lay in between. The CDR3 spans 13 residues. In nucleotides, the CDR3 is TGTGCCAGCAGTGCGAGGGAACAGTATGGCTACACCTTC. Translating it yields CASSAREQYGYTF.

CDR3 bases: TGTGCCAGCAGCTTAGGGAGACAGGACACTGAAGCTTTCTTT. It translates to CASSLGRQDTEAFF. J is TRBJ1-1 and V is TRBV7-9, with D tentatively TRBD1 (6 bases). The V gene's germline CDR1 is SEHNR and CDR2 FQNEAQ (reference sequence). The CDR3 contains 14 residues. V shed 1 base and J shed 3 bases, with 9 bases lying between them.

This sequence joins TRBV28 and TRBJ1-2; D is unclear. Trimming cost V 5 bases and J 5 bases, with 9 bases left between them. The V gene's germline CDR1 is MDHEN and CDR2 SYDVKM. The CDR3 runs 12 residues. The CDR3, as DNA: TGTGCCAGCAGTCCAGAGGTGTATGGCTACACCTTC. It is translated as CASSPEVYGYTF.

The chain links TRBV5-1 to TRBJ2-1, with TRBD2 matching over 10 bases. CDR1 is SGHRS and CDR2 is YFSETQ in the germline V gene. V shed 5 bases, J shed 6 bases, and the junction held 8 bases outside the gene matches. This CDR3 contains 15 residues. The CDR3 region has the DNA TGCGCCAGCAGTCTGGGAGCGGGAGGGCCCAATGAGCAGTTCTTC. It encodes CASSLGAGGPNEQFF.

CDR3 sequence reads: CASSLAGTGVEQYF. CDR3 nucleotides: TGTGCCAGCAGCTTGGCTGGGACAGGGGTCGAGCAGTACTTC. The chain carries TRBV7-2 and TRBJ2-7, with TRBD1 matching over 10 bases. Germline loops: CDR1 SGHTA, CDR2 FQGNSA. Losses at the gene ends were 3 bases for V and 6 bases for J; bases not matched to a gene: 5. This CDR3 spans 14 amino acids.

CDR3 sequence reads: CASRTDNEQFF. CDR3 DNA sequence: TGTGCCAGCCGGACAGACAATGAGCAGTTCTTC. J is TRBJ2-1 and V is TRBV19, with D possibly TRBD1 on 6 matching bases. V gave up 9 bases and J gave up 5 bases, with 8 bases separating them. The CDR3 contains 11 residues. CDR1 and CDR2 from the germline V gene are LNHDA and SQIVND (reference sequence).

The chain employs TRBV29-1 and TRBJ2-3; 11 positions agree with TRBD1. Germline CDR1 and CDR2: SQVTM and ANQGSEA. The CDR3 loop spans 12 amino acids. Losses at the gene ends were 8 bases for V and 5 bases for J; bases not matched to a gene: 3. CDR3 coding DNA: TGCAGCACGGACAGGGGGCAAGATACGCAGTATTTT. Amino acids: CSTDRGQDTQYF.

This clone is a singleton in its sample. The CDR3 DNA is TGTGCCAGCAGCATCTCCGAGACAGGGCCTCCCGAGCAGTACTTC. Residues: CASSISETGPPEQYF. The chain combines TRBV5-5 with TRBJ2-7, with 7 positions matching TRBD1. Per the germline V gene, CDR1 is SGHKS and CDR2 is YYEKEE (reference sequence). Losses at the gene ends were 4 bases for V and 6 bases for J; bases not matched to a gene: 13. This CDR3 comprises 15 residues. The variable domain in full, with the rest retrieved from reference TRBV5-5 and TRBJ2-7, is DAGVTQSPTHLIKTRGQQVTLRCSPISGHKSVSWYQQVLGQGPQFIFQYYEKEERGRGNFPDRFSARQFPNYSSELNVNALLLGDSALYLCASSISETGPPEQYFGPGTRLTVT.

The rearrangement uses TRBV5-1 and TRBJ2-1, with D unclear. The germline V gene has CDR1 SGHRS and CDR2 YFSETQ. Between the trimmed V and J ends, which lost 4 bases and 10 bases, there was a span of 12 bases. The CDR3 is 12 amino acids. Here the CDR3 DNA reads TGCGCCAGCAGCCTGCAGGACGGGGAGCAGTTCTTC. Translated: CASSLQDGEQFF. Variable domain in full (rest from reference TRBV5-1 and TRBJ2-1): KAGVTQTPRYLIKTRGQQVTLSCSPISGHRSVSWYQQTPGQGLQFLFEYFSETQRNKGNFPGRFSGRQFSNSRSEMNVSTLELGDSALYLCASSLQDGEQFFGPGTRLTVL.